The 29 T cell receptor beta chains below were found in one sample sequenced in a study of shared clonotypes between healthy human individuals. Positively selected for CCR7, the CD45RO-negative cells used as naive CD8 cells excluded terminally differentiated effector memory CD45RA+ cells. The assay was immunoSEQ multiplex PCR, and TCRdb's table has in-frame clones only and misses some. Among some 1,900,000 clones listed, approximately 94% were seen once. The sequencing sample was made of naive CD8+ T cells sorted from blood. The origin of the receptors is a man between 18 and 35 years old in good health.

The CDR3, as DNA: TGTGCCAGCAGTTTGGGGACAGGTCCATATGGCTACACCTTC. This encodes CASSLGTGPYGYTF. The chain carries TRBV27 and TRBJ1-2; 8 bases align to TRBD1. This CDR3 comprises 14 residues. Germline V gives CDR1 MNHEY, CDR2 SMNVEV (reference sequence). J was trimmed by 5 bases and V by 3 bases; bases with no gene match: 5.

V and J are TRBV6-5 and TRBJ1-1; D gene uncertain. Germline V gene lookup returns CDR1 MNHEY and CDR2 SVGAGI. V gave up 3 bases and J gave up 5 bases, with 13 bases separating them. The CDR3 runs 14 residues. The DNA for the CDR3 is TGTGCCAGCAGTTATTACGAGGGCCGGACTGAAGCTTTCTTT. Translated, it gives CASSYYEGRTEAFF.

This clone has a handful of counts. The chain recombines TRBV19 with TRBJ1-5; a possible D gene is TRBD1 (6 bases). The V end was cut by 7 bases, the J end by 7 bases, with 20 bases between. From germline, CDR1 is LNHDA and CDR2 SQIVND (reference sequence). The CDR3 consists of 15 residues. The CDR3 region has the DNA TGTGCCAGTACAGTATATGGGGGGGCTGGGCAGCCCCAGCATTTT. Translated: CASTVYGGAGQPQHF. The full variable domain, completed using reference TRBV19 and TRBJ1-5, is DGGITQSPKYLFRKEGQNVTLSCEQNLNHDAMYWYRQDPGQGLRLIYYSQIVNDFQKGDIAEGYSVSREKKESFPLTVTSAQKNPTAFYLCASTVYGGAGQPQHFGDGTRLSIL.

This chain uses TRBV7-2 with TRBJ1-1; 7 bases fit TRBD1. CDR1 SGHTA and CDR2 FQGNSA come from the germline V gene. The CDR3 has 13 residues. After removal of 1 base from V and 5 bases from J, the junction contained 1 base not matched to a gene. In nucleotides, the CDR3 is TGTGCCAGCAGCTTAGGGACAGGAACTGAAGCTTTCTTT. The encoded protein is CASSLGTGTEAFF.

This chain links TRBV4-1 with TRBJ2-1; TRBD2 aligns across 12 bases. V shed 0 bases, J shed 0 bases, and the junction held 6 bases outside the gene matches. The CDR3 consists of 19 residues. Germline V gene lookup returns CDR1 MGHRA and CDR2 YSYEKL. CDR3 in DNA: TGCGCCAGCAGCCAAGACGGGACTAGCGGGCCGAGCTCCTACAATGAGCAGTTCTTC. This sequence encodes CASSQDGTSGPSSYNEQFF.

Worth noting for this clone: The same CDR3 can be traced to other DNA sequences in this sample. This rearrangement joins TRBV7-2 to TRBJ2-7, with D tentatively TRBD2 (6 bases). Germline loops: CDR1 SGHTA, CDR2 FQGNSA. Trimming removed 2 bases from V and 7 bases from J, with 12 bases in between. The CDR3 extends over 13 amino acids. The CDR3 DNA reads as TGTGCCAGCAGCTTACAGGGTGCGGGGGAGCAGTACTTC. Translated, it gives CASSLQGAGEQYF.

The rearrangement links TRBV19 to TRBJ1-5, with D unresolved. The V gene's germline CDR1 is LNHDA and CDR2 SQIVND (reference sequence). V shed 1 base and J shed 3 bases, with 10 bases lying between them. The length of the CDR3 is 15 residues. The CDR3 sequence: CASSIGQAINQPQHF. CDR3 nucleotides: TGTGCCAGTAGTATAGGTCAGGCAATCAATCAGCCCCAGCATTTT.

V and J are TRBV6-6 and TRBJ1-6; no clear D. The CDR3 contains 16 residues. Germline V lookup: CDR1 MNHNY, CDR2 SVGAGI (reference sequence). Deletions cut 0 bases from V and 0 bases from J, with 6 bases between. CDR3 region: CASSYSLSSYNSPLHF. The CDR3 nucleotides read TGTGCCAGCAGTTACTCCCTGAGCTCCTATAATTCACCCCTCCACTTT.

The CDR3 protein is CASSQGTGVTGYTF. In nucleotides, the CDR3 is TGCGCCAGCAGCCAAGGGACAGGGGTTACTGGCTACACCTTC. This chain uses TRBV4-3 with TRBJ1-2; the match to TRBD1 covers 9 bases. The germline CDR1 and CDR2 sequences are LGHNA and YSLEER. Unmatched junction bases numbered 4, after V lost 1 base and J lost 7 bases. The CDR3 covers 14 residues.

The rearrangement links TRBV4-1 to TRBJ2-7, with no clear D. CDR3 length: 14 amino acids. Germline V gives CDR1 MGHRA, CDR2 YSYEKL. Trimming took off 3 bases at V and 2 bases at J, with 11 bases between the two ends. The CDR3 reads CASSHEQWAYEQYF. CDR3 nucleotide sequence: TGCGCCAGCAGCCACGAGCAGTGGGCCTACGAGCAGTACTTC.

This chain's CDR3 is CASSEWVGSSYEQYF. Written as DNA, the CDR3 is TGTGCCAGCAGTGAATGGGTGGGCAGTTCCTACGAGCAGTACTTC. The V and J genes are TRBV6-1 and TRBJ2-7; D unclear. This CDR3 is built from 15 residues. Germline CDR1 MNHNS, CDR2 SASEGT. The germline V and J ends were trimmed by 2 bases and 1 base, with 12 bases remaining between them.

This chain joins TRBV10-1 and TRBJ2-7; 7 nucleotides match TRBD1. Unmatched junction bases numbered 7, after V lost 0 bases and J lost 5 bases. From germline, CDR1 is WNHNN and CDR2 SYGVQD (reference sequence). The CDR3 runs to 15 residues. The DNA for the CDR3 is TGCGCCAGCAGTGAGTCGGGGACAGTGTCCGACGAGCAGTACTTC. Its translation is CASSESGTVSDEQYF.

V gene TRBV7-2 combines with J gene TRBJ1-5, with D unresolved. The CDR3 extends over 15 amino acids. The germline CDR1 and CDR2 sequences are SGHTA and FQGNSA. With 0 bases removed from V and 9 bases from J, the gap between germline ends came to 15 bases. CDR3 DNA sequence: TGTGCCAGCAGCTTAGCGGGCTCAGGTTTCGTGCCCCAGCATTTT. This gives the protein CASSLAGSGFVPQHF.

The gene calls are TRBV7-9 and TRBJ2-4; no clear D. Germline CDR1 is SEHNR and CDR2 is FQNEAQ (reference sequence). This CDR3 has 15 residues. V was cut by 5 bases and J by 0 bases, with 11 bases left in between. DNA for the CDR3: TGTGCCAGCAGCGACCCCCTCGGAGCCAAAAACATTCAGTACTTC. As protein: CASSDPLGAKNIQYF.

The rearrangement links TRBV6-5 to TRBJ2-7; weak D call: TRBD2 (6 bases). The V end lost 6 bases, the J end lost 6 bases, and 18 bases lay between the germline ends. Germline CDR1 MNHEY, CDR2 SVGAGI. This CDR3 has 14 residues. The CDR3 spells CASSPTGDSGEQYF. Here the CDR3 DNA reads TGTGCCAGCAGCCCTACGGGGGATTCAGGCGAGCAGTACTTC.

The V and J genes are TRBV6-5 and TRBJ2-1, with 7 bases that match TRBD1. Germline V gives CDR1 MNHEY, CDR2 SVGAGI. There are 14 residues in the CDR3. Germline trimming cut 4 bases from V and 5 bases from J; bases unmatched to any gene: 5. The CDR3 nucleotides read TGTGCCAGCAGTTCCGGGACAGACAACAATGAGCAGTTCTTC. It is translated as CASSSGTDNNEQFF.

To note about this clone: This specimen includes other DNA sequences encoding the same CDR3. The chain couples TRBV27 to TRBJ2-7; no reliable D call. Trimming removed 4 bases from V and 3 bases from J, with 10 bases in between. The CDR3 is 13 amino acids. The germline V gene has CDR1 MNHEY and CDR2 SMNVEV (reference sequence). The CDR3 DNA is TGTGCCAGCAGTTCCATTGGAAGCTACGAGCAGTACTTC. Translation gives CASSSIGSYEQYF.

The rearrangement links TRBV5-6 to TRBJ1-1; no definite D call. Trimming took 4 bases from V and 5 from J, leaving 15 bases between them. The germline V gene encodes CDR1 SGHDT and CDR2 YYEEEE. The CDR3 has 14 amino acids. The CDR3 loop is CASSPAGGSTEAFF. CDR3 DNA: TGTGCCAGCAGCCCAGCGGGTGGTTCGACTGAAGCTTTCTTT.

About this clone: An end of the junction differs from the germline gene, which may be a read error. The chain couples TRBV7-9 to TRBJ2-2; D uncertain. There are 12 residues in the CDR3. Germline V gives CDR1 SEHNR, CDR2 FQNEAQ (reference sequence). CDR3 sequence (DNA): TGTGCCGGCAGCTTAGTGGCCGGGGAGCTGTTTTTT. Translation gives CAGSLVAGELFF.

The CDR3 DNA reads TGTGCCAGCAGTGCCGGGGGCTGGGCTGAAGCTTTCTTT. Amino acids: CASSAGGWAEAFF. The chain carries TRBV6-1 and TRBJ1-1, with a possible D match to TRBD1 (6 bases). The CDR3 extends over 13 amino acids. Deletions cut 4 bases from V and 6 bases from J, with 12 bases between. Germline loops: CDR1 MNHNS, CDR2 SASEGT.

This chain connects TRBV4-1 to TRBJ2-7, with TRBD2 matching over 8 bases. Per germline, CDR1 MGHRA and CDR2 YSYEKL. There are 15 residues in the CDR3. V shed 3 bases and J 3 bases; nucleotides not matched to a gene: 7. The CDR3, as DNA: TGCGCCAGCAGCCAGACTTTCCTAGCGGGCTACGAGCAGTACTTC. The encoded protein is CASSQTFLAGYEQYF.

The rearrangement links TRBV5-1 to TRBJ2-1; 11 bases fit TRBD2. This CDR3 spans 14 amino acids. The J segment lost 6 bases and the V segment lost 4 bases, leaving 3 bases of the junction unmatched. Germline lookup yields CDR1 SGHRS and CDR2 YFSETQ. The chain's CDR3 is CASSPTSGVNEQFF. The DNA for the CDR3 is TGCGCCAGCAGCCCGACTAGCGGGGTCAATGAGCAGTTCTTC. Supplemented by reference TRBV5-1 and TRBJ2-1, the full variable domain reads KAGVTQTPRYLIKTRGQQVTLSCSPISGHRSVSWYQQTPGQGLQFLFEYFSETQRNKGNFPGRFSGRQFSNSRSEMNVSTLELGDSALYLCASSPTSGVNEQFFGPGTRLTVL.

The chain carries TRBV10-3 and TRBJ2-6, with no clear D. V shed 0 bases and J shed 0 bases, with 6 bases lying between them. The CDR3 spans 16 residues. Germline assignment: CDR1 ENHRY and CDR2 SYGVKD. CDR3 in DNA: TGTGCCATCAGTGAGTCGGGGTACTCTGGGGCCAACGTCCTGACTTTC. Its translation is CAISESGYSGANVLTF.

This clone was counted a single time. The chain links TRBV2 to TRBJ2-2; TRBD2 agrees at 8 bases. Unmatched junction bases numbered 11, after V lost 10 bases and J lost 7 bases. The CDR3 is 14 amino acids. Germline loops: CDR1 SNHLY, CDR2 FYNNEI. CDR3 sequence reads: CATPGGGAGGELFF. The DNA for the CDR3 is TGTGCCACCCCGGGGGGGGGCGCAGGCGGGGAGCTGTTTTTT.

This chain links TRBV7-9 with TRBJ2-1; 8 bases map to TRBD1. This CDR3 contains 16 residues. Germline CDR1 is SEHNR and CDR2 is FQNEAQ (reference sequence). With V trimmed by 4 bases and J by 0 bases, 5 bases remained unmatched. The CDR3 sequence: CASSSTGGSSYNEQFF. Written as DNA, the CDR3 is TGTGCCAGCAGCTCCACAGGGGGTAGCTCCTACAATGAGCAGTTCTTC.

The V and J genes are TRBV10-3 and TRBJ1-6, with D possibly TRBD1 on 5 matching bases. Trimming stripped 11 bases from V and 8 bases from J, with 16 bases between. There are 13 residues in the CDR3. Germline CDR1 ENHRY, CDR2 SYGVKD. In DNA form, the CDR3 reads TGTGCCTCCCGTGGTGGGGGTGATTCACCCCTCCACTTT. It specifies CASRGGGDSPLHF.

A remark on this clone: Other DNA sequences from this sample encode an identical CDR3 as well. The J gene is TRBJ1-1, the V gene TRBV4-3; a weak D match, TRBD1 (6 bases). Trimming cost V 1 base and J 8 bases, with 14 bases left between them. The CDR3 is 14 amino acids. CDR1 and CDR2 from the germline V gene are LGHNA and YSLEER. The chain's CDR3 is CASSQGGGVTEAFF. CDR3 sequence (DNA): TGCGCCAGCAGCCAAGGAGGGGGGGTAACCGAAGCTTTCTTT.

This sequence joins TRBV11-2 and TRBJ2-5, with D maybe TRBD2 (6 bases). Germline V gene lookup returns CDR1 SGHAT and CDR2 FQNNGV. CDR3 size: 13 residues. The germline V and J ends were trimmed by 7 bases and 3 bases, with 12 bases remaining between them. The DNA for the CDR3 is TGTGCCAGCAACGTGGGGGGAGAAGAGACCCAGTACTTC. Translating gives CASNVGGEETQYF.

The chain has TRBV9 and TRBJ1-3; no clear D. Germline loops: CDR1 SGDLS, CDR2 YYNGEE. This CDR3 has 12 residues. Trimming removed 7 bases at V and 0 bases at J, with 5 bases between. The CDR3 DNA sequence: TGTGCCAGCGGAAACTCTGGAAACACCATATATTTT. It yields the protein CASGNSGNTIYF.